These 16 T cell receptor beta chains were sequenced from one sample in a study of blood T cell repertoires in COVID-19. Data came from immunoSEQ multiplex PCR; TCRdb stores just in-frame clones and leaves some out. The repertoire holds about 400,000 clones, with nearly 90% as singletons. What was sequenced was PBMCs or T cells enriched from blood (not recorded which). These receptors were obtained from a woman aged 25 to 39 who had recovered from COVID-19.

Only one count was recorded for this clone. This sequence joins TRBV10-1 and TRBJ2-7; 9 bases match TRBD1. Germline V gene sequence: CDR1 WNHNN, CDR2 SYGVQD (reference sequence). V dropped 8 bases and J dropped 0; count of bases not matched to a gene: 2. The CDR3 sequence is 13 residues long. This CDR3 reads CASGGQGSYEQYF. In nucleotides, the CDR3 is TGCGCCAGCGGGGGACAGGGCTCCTACGAGCAGTACTTC.

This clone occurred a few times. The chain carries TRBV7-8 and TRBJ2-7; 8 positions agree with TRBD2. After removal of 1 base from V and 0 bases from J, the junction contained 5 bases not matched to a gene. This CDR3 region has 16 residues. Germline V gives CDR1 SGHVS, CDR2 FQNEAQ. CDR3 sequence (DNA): TGTGCCAGCAGCTTAGGAAGCAGCGGGAGCTCCTACGAGCAGTACTTC. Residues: CASSLGSSGSSYEQYF.

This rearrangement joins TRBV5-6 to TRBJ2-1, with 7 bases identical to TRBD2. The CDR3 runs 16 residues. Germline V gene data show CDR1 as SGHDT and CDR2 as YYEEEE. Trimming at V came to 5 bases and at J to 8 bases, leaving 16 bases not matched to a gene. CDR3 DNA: TGTGCCAGCAGTTCATTCTCCGGACTAGTTAACGATGAGCAGTTCTTC. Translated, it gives CASSSFSGLVNDEQFF. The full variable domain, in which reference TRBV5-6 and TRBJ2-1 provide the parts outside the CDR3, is DAGVTQSPTHLIKTRGQQVTLRCSPKSGHDTVSWYQQALGQGPQFIFQYYEEEERQRGNFPDRFSGHQFPNYSSELNVNALLLGDSALYLCASSSFSGLVNDEQFFGPGTRLTVL.

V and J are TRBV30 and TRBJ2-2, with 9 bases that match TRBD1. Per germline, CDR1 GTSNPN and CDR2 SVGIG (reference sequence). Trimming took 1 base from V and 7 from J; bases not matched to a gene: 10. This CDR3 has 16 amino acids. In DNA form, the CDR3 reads TGTGCCTGGAGTGAGATGTCGGCGACAGGGGGCGGGGAGCTGTTTTTT. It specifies CAWSEMSATGGGELFF. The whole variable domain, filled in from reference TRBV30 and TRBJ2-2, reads SQTIHQWPATLVQPVGSPLSLECTVEGTSNPNLYWYRQAAGRGLQLLFYSVGIGQISSEVPQNLSASRPQDRQFILSSKKLLLSDSGFYLCAWSEMSATGGGELFFGEGSRLTVL.

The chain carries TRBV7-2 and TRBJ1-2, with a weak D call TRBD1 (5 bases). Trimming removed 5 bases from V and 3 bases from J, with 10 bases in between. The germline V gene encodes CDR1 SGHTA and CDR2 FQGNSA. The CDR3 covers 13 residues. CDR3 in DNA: TGTGCCAGCAGCCCCCGGGGGGACTATGGCTACACCTTC. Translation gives CASSPRGDYGYTF.

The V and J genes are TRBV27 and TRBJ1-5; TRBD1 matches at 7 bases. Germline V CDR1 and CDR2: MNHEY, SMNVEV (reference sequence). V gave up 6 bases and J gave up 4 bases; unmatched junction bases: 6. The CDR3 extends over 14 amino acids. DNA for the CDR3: TGTGCCAGCAGCGACAGGGTGTATAATCAGCCCCAGCATTTT. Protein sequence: CASSDRVYNQPQHF.

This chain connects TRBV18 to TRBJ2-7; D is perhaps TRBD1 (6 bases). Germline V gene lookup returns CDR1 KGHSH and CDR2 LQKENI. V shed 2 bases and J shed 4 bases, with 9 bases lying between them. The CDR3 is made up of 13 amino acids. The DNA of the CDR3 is TGTGCCAGCTCACCAACAGGGTTATACGAGCAGTACTTC. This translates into CASSPTGLYEQYF.

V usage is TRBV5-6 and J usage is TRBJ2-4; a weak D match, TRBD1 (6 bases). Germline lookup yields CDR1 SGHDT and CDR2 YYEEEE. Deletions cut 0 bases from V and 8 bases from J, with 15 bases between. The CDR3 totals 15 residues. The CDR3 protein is CASSLEGWTADIQYF. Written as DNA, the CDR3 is TGTGCCAGCAGCTTGGAAGGATGGACAGCTGACATTCAGTACTTC.

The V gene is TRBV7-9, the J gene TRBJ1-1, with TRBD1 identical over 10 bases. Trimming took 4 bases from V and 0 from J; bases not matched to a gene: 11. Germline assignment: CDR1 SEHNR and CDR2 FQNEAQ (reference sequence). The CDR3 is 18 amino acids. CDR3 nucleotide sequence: TGTGCCAGCAGCTACCACCGGGACAGGGGAACGATGAACACTGAAGCTTTCTTT. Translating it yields CASSYHRDRGTMNTEAFF.

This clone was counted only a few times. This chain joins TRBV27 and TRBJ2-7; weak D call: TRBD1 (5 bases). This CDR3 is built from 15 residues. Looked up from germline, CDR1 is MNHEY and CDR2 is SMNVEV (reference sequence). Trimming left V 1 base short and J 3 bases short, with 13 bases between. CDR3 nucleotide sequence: TGTGCCAGCAGTTTATATGAGACAGTAGTCTACGAGCAGTACTTC. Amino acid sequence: CASSLYETVVYEQYF.

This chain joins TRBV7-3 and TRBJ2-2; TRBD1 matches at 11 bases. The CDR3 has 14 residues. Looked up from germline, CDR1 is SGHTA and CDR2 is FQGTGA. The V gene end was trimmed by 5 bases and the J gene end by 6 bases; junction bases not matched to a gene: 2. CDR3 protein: CASSRTGGSGELFF. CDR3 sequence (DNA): TGTGCCAGCAGCCGGACAGGGGGCTCCGGGGAGCTGTTTTTT.

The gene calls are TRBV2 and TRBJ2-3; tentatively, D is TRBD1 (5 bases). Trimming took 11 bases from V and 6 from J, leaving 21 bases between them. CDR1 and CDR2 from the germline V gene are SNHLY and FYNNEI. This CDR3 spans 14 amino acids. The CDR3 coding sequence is TGTGCCTCCAGGGCAAGGCTGGGATATGATACGCAGTATTTT. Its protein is CASRARLGYDTQYF.

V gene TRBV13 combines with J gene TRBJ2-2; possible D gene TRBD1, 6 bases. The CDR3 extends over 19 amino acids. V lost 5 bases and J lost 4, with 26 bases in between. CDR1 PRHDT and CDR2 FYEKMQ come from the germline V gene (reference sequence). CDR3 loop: CASSQIGGAEFFGTGELFF. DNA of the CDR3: TGTGCCAGCAGCCAAATTGGGGGCGCAGAGTTTTTTGGCACCGGGGAGCTGTTTTTT.

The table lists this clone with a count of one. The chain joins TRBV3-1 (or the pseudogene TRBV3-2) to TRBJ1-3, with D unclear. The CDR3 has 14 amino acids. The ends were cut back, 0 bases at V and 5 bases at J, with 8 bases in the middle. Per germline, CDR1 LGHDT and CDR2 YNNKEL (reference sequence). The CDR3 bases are TGTGCCAGCAGCCAAGATTGGGCGCGAAACACCATATATTTT. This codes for CASSQDWARNTIYF.

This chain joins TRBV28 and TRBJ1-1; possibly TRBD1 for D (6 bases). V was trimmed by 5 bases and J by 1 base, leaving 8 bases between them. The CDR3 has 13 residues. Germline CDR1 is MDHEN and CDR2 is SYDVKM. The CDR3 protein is CASSKQGNTEAFF. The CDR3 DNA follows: TGTGCCAGCAGTAAACAGGGGAACACTGAAGCTTTCTTT. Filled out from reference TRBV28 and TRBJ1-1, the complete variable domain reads DVKVTQSSRYLVKRTGEKVFLECVQDMDHENMFWYRQDPGLGLRLIYFSYDVKMKEKGDIPEGYSVSREKKERFSLILESASTNQTSMYLCASSKQGNTEAFFGQGTRLTVV.

The CDR3 loop reads CATSGGGSTGELFF. The CDR3 bases are TGTGCCACCAGTGGAGGCGGATCGACCGGGGAGCTGTTTTTT. The chain joins TRBV24-1 to TRBJ2-2; D is unclear. Trimming removed 5 bases from V and 5 bases from J, with 11 bases in between. Germline V gives CDR1 KGHDR, CDR2 SFDVKD. This CDR3 has 14 residues.